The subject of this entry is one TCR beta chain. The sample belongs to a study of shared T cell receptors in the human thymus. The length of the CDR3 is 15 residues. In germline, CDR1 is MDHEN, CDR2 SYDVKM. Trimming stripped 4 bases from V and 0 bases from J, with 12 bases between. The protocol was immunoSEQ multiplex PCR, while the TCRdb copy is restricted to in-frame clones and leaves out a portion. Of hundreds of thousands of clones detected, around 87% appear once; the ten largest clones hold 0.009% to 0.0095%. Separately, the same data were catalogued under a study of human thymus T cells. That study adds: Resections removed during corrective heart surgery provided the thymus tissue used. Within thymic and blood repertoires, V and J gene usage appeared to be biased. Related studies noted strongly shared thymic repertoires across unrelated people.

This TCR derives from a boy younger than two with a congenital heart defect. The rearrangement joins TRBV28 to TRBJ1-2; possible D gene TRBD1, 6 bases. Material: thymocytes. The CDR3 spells CASSYDRKANYGYTF. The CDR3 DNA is TGTGCCAGCAGTTATGACAGGAAAGCTAACTATGGCTACACCTTC.